A selection of T cell receptor beta chains follows, all from one sample in a study of cytomegalovirus exposure and HLA in healthy donors. Generated by immunoSEQ multiplex PCR, the TCRdb table keeps only in-frame clones and is missing some. The sample lists under 200,000 clones; 75% to 85% were seen once. Sequenced material: PBMCs. Receptors were obtained from a woman younger than 30 in good health and CMV-seronegative. Each CDR3 is given with its conserved first and last residue. The D gene is left open where the match is weak. Size is omitted from some rows. Given values are once, few, many or a class for expanded clones.

j_gene,v_gene,d_gene,abundance,CDR3aa,CDR3nt
TRBJ1-1,TRBV25-1,TRBD1,.,CASSESGQFTEAFF,TGTGCCAGCAGTGAGTCGGGACAGTTCACTGAAGCTTTCTTT
TRBJ2-3,TRBV5-1,TRBD2,few,CASSLRGLVGGTDTQYF,TGCGCCAGCAGCTTGAGGGGACTAGTGGGGGGCACAGATACGCAGTATTTT
TRBJ2-3,TRBV9,TRBD2,.,CASSVWRGGPSTDTQYF,TGCGCCAGCAGCGTATGGCGGGGGGGCCCTAGCACAGATACGCAGTATTTT
TRBJ2-3,TRBV29-1,.,.,CSGLESTDTQYF,TGCAGCGGGCTAGAGAGCACAGATACGCAGTATTTT
TRBJ2-7,TRBV6-1,TRBD2,.,CASSEKSRLAGGGEQYF,TGTGCCAGCAGTGAAAAATCCAGACTAGCGGGAGGGGGGGAGCAGTACTTC
TRBJ1-1,TRBV6-1,TRBD1,.,CASIPTGLNTEAFF,TGTGCCAGCATTCCGACAGGGCTGAACACTGAAGCTTTCTTT
TRBJ1-3,TRBV21-1,.,.,CASGRDRGMNTIYF,TGTGCCAGCGGCCGGGACAGGGGAATGAACACCATATATTTT
TRBJ1-2,TRBV6-1,TRBD1,.,CASSEFIQGAINYGYAF,TGTGCCAGCAGTGAATTCATCCAGGGGGCGATTAACTATGGCTACGCCTTC
TRBJ1-2,TRBV19,TRBD1,.,CASSIRRGDGYTF,TGTGCCAGTAGTATACGCAGGGGGGATGGCTACACCTTC
TRBJ2-7,TRBV29-1,TRBD1,.,CSVGAGTGYGEQYF,TGCAGCGTCGGGGCGGGGACAGGGTATGGCGAGCAGTACTTC
TRBJ1-5,TRBV2,TRBD1,.,CASNRGRGSNQPQHF,TGTGCCAGCAACAGGGGGCGCGGTAGCAATCAGCCCCAGCATTTT
TRBJ2-7,TRBV10-3,TRBD2,.,CAISESTGLAGAHSYEQYF,TGTGCCATCAGTGAGTCGACAGGACTAGCGGGAGCCCACTCCTACGAGCAGTACTTC
TRBJ1-5,TRBV9,.,.,CASSAEGGARQPQHF,TGTGCCAGCAGCGCGGAGGGGGGGGCTCGGCAGCCCCAGCATTTT
TRBJ2-3,TRBV28,.,once,CASSFRRVGTDTQYF,TGTGCCAGCAGTTTTCGCAGGGTAGGGACAGATACGCAGTATTTT
TRBJ1-5,TRBV7-2,TRBD1,.,CASSLFDRASQPQHF,TGTGCCAGCAGCTTGTTTGACAGGGCTTCTCAGCCCCAGCATTTT
TRBJ2-3,TRBV5-1,.,.,CASKVLALADTQYF,TGCGCCAGCAAAGTCTTAGCCCTCGCAGATACGCAGTATTTT
TRBJ2-5,TRBV29-1,TRBD2,.,CSVVKAGGPKTQYF,TGCAGCGTTGTGAAGGCGGGGGGGCCGAAGACCCAGTACTTC
TRBJ1-1,TRBV4-1,.,.,CASSPRKGVLNLNTEAFF,TGCGCCAGCAGCCCCCGGAAGGGGGTTCTGAATCTGAACACTGAAGCTTTCTTT
TRBJ2-2,TRBV7-3,.,.,CASSLMPLGNTGELFF,TGTGCCAGCAGCTTAATGCCACTAGGGAACACCGGGGAGCTGTTTTTT
TRBJ1-2,TRBV5-8,.,.,CASSPDGKPYGYTF,TGTGCCAGCAGCCCGGACGGGAAACCTTATGGCTACACCTTC
TRBJ2-5,TRBV5-1,.,.,CASSLSVQETQYF,TGCGCCAGCAGCTTGTCAGTACAAGAGACCCAGTACTTC
TRBJ1-6,TRBV6-5,.,.,CASSYVPGKSPLHF,TGTGCCAGCAGTTATGTCCCAGGGAAATCACCCCTCCACTTT
TRBJ1-5,TRBV18,TRBD1,few,CASSRSGQGQPQHF,TGTGCCAGCTCACGCTCCGGACAGGGTCAGCCCCAGCATTTT
TRBJ2-7,TRBV29-1,.,few,CSVALSSYEQYF,TGCAGCGTTGCACTCTCCTCCTACGAGCAGTACTTC
TRBJ2-1,TRBV11-2,.,.,CASSLRPHWRDGNEQFF,TGTGCCAGCAGCTTAAGGCCCCATTGGCGGGACGGGAATGAGCAGTTCTTC
TRBJ2-7,TRBV27,TRBD2,.,CASSLRASGSSLGSYEQYF,TGTGCCAGCAGTTTAAGGGCTAGCGGGAGTTCATTGGGGTCCTACGAGCAGTACTTC
TRBJ1-6,TRBV4-1,TRBD1,once,CASSHPTGHLNTYNSPLHF,TGCGCCAGCAGCCACCCGACAGGGCACCTTAATACCTATAATTCACCCCTCCACTTT
TRBJ2-1,TRBV28,TRBD2,.,CASRGLDGTPKLFF,TGTGCCAGCAGGGGACTAGACGGGACTCCGAAGTTGTTCTTC
TRBJ1-3,TRBV18,TRBD1,.,CASSSTGTAGNTIYF,TGTGCCAGCTCATCGACCGGGACAGCAGGAAACACCATATATTTT
TRBJ2-6,TRBV7-2,.,.,CASTLQGSGANVLTF,TGTGCCAGCACCCTACAGGGTTCTGGGGCCAACGTCCTGACTTTC
TRBJ2-1,TRBV2,.,.,CASTQRNEQFF,TGTGCCAGCACGCAGCGCAATGAGCAGTTCTTC
TRBJ1-3,TRBV15,TRBD1,.,CATRPTGGGRNTIYF,TGTGCCACCCGCCCAACAGGGGGCGGGAGAAACACCATATATTTT
TRBJ2-7,TRBV7-2,TRBD2,few,CASSYGLAGGLEQYF,TGTGCCAGCAGCTACGGACTAGCGGGGGGGCTCGAGCAGTACTTC
TRBJ2-1,TRBV28,.,.,CASSFPGVGYNEQFF,TGTGCCAGCAGTTTTCCGGGAGTGGGCTACAATGAGCAGTTCTTC
TRBJ1-1,TRBV29-1,.,.,CSVNRWNTEAFF,TGCAGCGTTAACAGGTGGAACACTGAAGCTTTCTTT
TRBJ2-1,TRBV28,TRBD2,few,CATFTRASGMANEQFF,TGTGCCACCTTCACCCGGGCTAGCGGGATGGCTAATGAGCAGTTCTTC
TRBJ1-2,TRBV5-1,.,.,CASSLGRGYGYTF,TGCGCCAGCAGCTTGGGGAGGGGCTATGGCTACACCTTC
TRBJ1-2,TRBV5-5,TRBD1,.,CASSLGTGNNYGYTF,TGTGCCAGCAGCCTAGGGACAGGGAACAACTATGGCTACACCTTC
TRBJ1-1,TRBV13,.,.,CASSLRRGGEAFF,TGTGCCAGCAGCTTACGAAGGGGTGGTGAAGCTTTCTTT
TRBJ1-2,TRBV9,.,.,CASSVSDGGELWGYTF,TGTGCCAGCAGCGTCTCGGACGGGGGGGAGCTTTGGGGCTACACCTTC
TRBJ1-2,TRBV13,.,once,CASSSPGTGYTF,TGTGCCAGCAGCTCACCAGGGACAGGCTACACCTTC
TRBJ2-7,TRBV5-1,TRBD2,once,CASKRGSLADPYEQYF,TGCGCCAGCAAACGGGGGTCACTAGCGGACCCCTACGAGCAGTACTTC
TRBJ1-4,TRBV7-9,.,.,CASSGSGEEKLFF,TGTGCCAGCAGCGGTAGCGGAGAGGAAAAACTGTTTTTT
TRBJ1-5,TRBV6-5,.,.,CASSKLRAQPQHF,TGTGCCAGCAGCAAACTGAGGGCACAGCCCCAGCATTTT
TRBJ1-1,TRBV29-1,.,.,CSSRGMNTEAFF,TGCAGCTCAAGGGGCATGAACACTGAAGCTTTCTTT
TRBJ2-5,TRBV6-1,TRBD2,.,CASSEGGDLAGRPETQYF,TGTGCCAGCAGTGAAGGGGGGGACTTAGCGGGCAGACCGGAGACCCAGTACTTC
TRBJ2-2,TRBV5-1,.,.,CASSPSDGELFF,TGCGCCAGCAGCCCCAGCGACGGGGAGCTGTTTTTT
TRBJ2-7,TRBV7-9,TRBD2,.,CASSLGSGLASYEQYF,TGTGCCAGCAGCTTAGGTTCGGGACTAGCTTCATACGAGCAGTACTTC